The 19 T cell receptor beta chains given below trace back to one sample, sequenced in a study of shared clonotypes between healthy human individuals. Clones were read by immunoSEQ multiplex PCR, and TCRdb kept only the in-frame ones, dropping some. The table includes fewer than 550,000 clones, about 80% detected once. Source material: PBMCs. Receptors originate from a woman aged 35 to 49 in good health. Some clones in this sample may be carry-over from other donors' samples.

This clone has more than one count but fewer than ten. The CDR3: CAISEIGTSDNEQFF. The DNA for the CDR3 is TGTGCCATCAGTGAGATCGGGACTAGCGACAATGAGCAGTTCTTC. The V and J genes are TRBV10-3 and TRBJ2-1, with 10 bases that match TRBD2. The CDR3 is made up of 15 amino acids. J lost 5 bases, V lost 2 bases, and 3 bases had no gene match. From germline, CDR1 is ENHRY and CDR2 SYGVKD.

This sequence joins TRBV9 and TRBJ2-1, with D perhaps TRBD2 (6 bases). Germline CDR1 SGDLS, CDR2 YYNGEE. The CDR3 runs 14 residues. Trimming cost V 4 bases and J 4 bases, with 12 bases left between them. The CDR3 DNA sequence: TGTGCCAGCAGCCCATCTAGCGAATACAATGAGCAGTTCTTC. Amino acid sequence: CASSPSSEYNEQFF.

J is TRBJ2-1 and V is TRBV11-3; perhaps TRBD1 as D (5 bases). CDR1 and CDR2 from the germline V gene are SGHNT and YENEEA. Trimming took off 5 bases at V and 6 bases at J, with 17 bases between the two ends. This CDR3 has 15 residues. The CDR3 loop reads CASSKRTGSGNEQFF. CDR3 nucleotides: TGTGCCAGCAGCAAAAGAACAGGTTCTGGCAATGAGCAGTTCTTC.

To note about this clone: Different DNA sequences within this sample yield the same CDR3. This rearrangement joins TRBV5-4 to TRBJ2-7; 12 nucleotides align to TRBD2. V trimming: 5 bases; J trimming: 1 base; junction bases outside the gene matches: 4. This CDR3 contains 15 residues. Germline loops: CDR1 SGHNT, CDR2 YYREEE (reference sequence). The CDR3 nucleotides read TGTGCCAGCAGTCCAGGACTAGCGGGATCCTACGAGCAGTACTTC. Translation gives CASSPGLAGSYEQYF. Variable domain in full (rest from reference TRBV5-4 and TRBJ2-7): ETGVTQSPTHLIKTRGQQVTLRCSSQSGHNTVSWYQQALGQGPQFIFQYYREEENGRGNFPPRFSGLQFPNYSSELNVNALELDDSALYLCASSPGLAGSYEQYFGPGTRLTVT.

V usage is TRBV28 and J usage is TRBJ1-1; no clear D gene. Germline values: CDR1 MDHEN, CDR2 SYDVKM. The CDR3 runs 13 residues. V lost 5 bases, J lost 0 bases, and 7 bases lay in between. CDR3: CASSRLMNTEAFF. CDR3 sequence (DNA): TGTGCCAGCAGTCGTTTAATGAACACTGAAGCTTTCTTT.

V is TRBV21-1 and J is TRBJ2-7; no check of the table's D call, TRBD2, against the DNA was made. TRBV21-1 is reported as a pseudogene. CDR3 size: 13 residues. CDR3 amino acids: CASPGLEIHEQYF. The DNA for the CDR3 is TGTGCCAGTCCGGGACTAGAAATCCACGAGCAGTACTTC.

This clone was seen many times. The genes are TRBV7-9 and TRBJ1-2, with D possibly TRBD1 on 6 matching bases. With 5 bases removed from V and 2 bases from J, the gap between germline ends came to 15 bases. This CDR3 has 15 residues. Germline assignment: CDR1 SEHNR and CDR2 FQNEAQ (reference sequence). CDR3 protein: CASSPETGFNYGYTF. CDR3 sequence (DNA): TGTGCCAGCAGCCCCGAAACAGGGTTCAACTATGGCTACACCTTC.

This clone was counted once. The CDR3 region has the DNA TGTGCCAGCAGGGGTAGGACTGGCCACGAGCAGTACTTC. It codes for CASRGRTGHEQYF. The rearrangement joins TRBV27 to TRBJ2-5; TRBD2 might be the D (5 bases). The end of the DNA fits TRBJ2-7 better, so the J call may be wrong. The CDR3 covers 13 residues. The V gene's germline CDR1 is MNHEY and CDR2 SMNVEV (reference sequence).

The chain carries TRBV6-1 and TRBJ1-5, with a possible D match to TRBD1 (6 bases). V was cut by 7 bases and J by 7 bases, with 14 bases left in between. This CDR3 has 13 amino acids. Germline V gene sequence: CDR1 MNHNS, CDR2 SASEGT. CDR3 region: CASNLGAQQPQHF. CDR3 DNA sequence: TGTGCCAGCAATTTGGGGGCACAACAGCCCCAGCATTTT.

The chain employs TRBV7-2 and TRBJ2-3; D is unclear. This CDR3 contains 14 residues. V dropped 5 bases and J dropped 0 bases, with 9 bases sitting between them. The germline gives CDR1 SGHTA, CDR2 FQGNSA. For the CDR3, the DNA is TGTGCCAGCAGCGATCCCCCTAGCACAGATACGCAGTATTTT. This codes for CASSDPPSTDTQYF.

The V and J genes are TRBV19 and TRBJ2-7; 8 positions match TRBD2. This CDR3 is 15 amino acids long. Trimming took 4 bases from V and 11 from J; bases not matched to a gene: 16. Germline V gene sequence: CDR1 LNHDA, CDR2 SQIVND (reference sequence). In nucleotides, the CDR3 is TGTGCCAGTAGTACCCGGCCTAGCGGGCCCTTCCCTGAGTACTTC. It codes for CASSTRPSGPFPEYF.

About this clone itself: A junction end diverges from the germline sequence, so it may reflect a read error. The chain uses TRBV28 and TRBJ2-7, with TRBD1 identical over 7 bases. The CDR3 is 10 residues long. CDR1 and CDR2 (germline): MDHEN, SYDVKM. The CDR3 DNA sequence: TGTGCCAGCAAAGGGGGCGAGTGGGTTTTC. Translated, it gives CASKGGEWVF.

This sequence joins TRBV5-1 and TRBJ2-1; the D gene is possibly TRBD2 (5 bases). The CDR3 length is 15 residues. Trimming removed 5 bases at V and 0 bases at J, with 12 bases between. Germline V lookup: CDR1 SGHRS, CDR2 YFSETQ. CDR3 DNA: TGCGCCAGCAGGCCTACTAGTAACTCCTACAATGAGCAGTTCTTC. It is translated as CASRPTSNSYNEQFF.

The J gene is TRBJ2-7, the V gene TRBV7-9; tentatively, D is TRBD2 (6 bases). CDR3 size: 16 residues. Germline V lookup: CDR1 SEHNR, CDR2 FQNEAQ (reference sequence). V dropped 5 bases and J dropped 1 base, with 18 bases sitting between them. The chain's CDR3 is CASSRGGEARSYEQYF. CDR3 bases: TGTGCCAGCAGCAGGGGCGGGGAGGCTAGGTCCTACGAGCAGTACTTC.

The chain carries TRBV18 and TRBJ1-1, with TRBD1 as a possible D gene (5 bases). Germline V CDR1 and CDR2: KGHSH, LQKENI. The CDR3 contains 14 residues. Trimming took off 1 base at V and 3 bases at J, with 9 bases between the two ends. The CDR3 reads CASSPQSRDTEAFF. CDR3 sequence (DNA): TGTGCCAGCTCACCACAGTCCAGGGACACTGAAGCTTTCTTT.

The sample holds one count of this clone. The chain uses TRBV7-2 and TRBJ2-7; either TRBD1 or TRBD2 may fit D (5 bases each). The CDR3 consists of 14 residues. The germline V gene encodes CDR1 SGHTA and CDR2 FQGNSA. Trimming took off 5 bases at V and 4 bases at J, with 15 bases between the two ends. CDR3 nucleotide sequence: TGTGCCAGCAGCCCGGGACCAAACTCGTACGAGCAGTACTTC. This codes for CASSPGPNSYEQYF. The variable domain in full, with the rest retrieved from reference TRBV7-2 and TRBJ2-7, is GAGVSQSPSNKVTEKGKDVELRCDPISGHTALYWYRQSLGQGLEFLIYFQGNSAPDKSGLPSDRFSAERTGGSVSTLTIQRTQQEDSAVYLCASSPGPNSYEQYFGPGTRLTVT.

The DNA of the CDR3 is TGTGCCAGCAGTTGGACCATTTACAATGAGCAGTTCTTC. Translation gives CASSWTIYNEQFF. V usage is TRBV28 and J usage is TRBJ2-1; D is undetermined. V was cut by 4 bases and J by 4 bases, with 8 bases left in between. CDR1 and CDR2 from the germline V gene are MDHEN and SYDVKM. The CDR3 totals 13 residues.

This chain joins TRBV27 and TRBJ2-2; tentative D call: TRBD2 (6 bases). Germline V gene data show CDR1 as MNHEY and CDR2 as SMNVEV (reference sequence). The CDR3 sequence is 13 residues long. Deletions cut 3 bases from V and 7 bases from J, with 9 bases between. The CDR3 is CASSFAGYGELFF. The DNA for the CDR3 is TGTGCCAGCAGTTTTGCGGGGTACGGGGAGCTGTTTTTT.

This clone was seen only a few times. Other DNA sequences in this specimen translate into the identical CDR3. The V gene is TRBV7-2, the J gene TRBJ2-2; 8 bases fit TRBD1. V was clipped by 2 bases and J by 4 bases; unmatched bases: 3. This CDR3 comprises 15 residues. Germline V gives CDR1 SGHTA, CDR2 FQGNSA. Written as DNA, the CDR3 is TGTGCCAGCAGCTTAAGGACAGGGTCCACCGGGGAGCTGTTTTTT. It is translated as CASSLRTGSTGELFF.